This is a list of T cell receptor beta chains from one sample in a study of T cell repertoires in cytomegalovirus infection. TCRdb passed the reads through MiXCR, listing each CDR3 protein once. This repertoire shows around 530,000 distinct CDR3 sequences, about 17% found once; its top ten account for around 25%. The sequencing sample was made of CD8+ T cells from PBMCs. All receptors derive from a human donor in good health (CMV status not recorded). Some clones in this sample may be carry-over from other donors' samples. Both conserved end residues are part of each CDR3. D genes are given only for firm matches. Clone size is not always given. Where it is, it says once, few, many or a class for expanded clones.

abundance: many
d_gene: NA
v_gene: TRBV6-1
j_gene: TRBJ2-5
CDR3nt: TGTGCCAGCAGTGAAGGGACCCCCAGGGGAGAGACCCAGTACTTC
CDR3aa: CASSEGTPRGETQYF

abundance: few
d_gene: NA
v_gene: TRBV4-1
j_gene: TRBJ2-7
CDR3nt: TGCGCCAGCAGCCAAGGGGCCGCCCAGGCCTCCGAGCAGTACTTC
CDR3aa: CASSQGAAQASEQYF

abundance: many
d_gene: NA
v_gene: TRBV6-1
j_gene: TRBJ2-1
CDR3nt: TGTGCCAGCAGTGCGATACCAGTTTTAGAAGATGAGTCTGGGAATGAGCAGTTCTTC
CDR3aa: CASSAIPVLEDESGNEQFF

abundance: NA
d_gene: NA
v_gene: TRBV7-9
j_gene: TRBJ2-3
CDR3nt: TGTGCCAGTCATCCGATACAAAGCACAGATACGCAGTATTTT
CDR3aa: CASHPIQSTDTQYF

abundance: NA
d_gene: TRBD1
v_gene: TRBV19
j_gene: TRBJ2-5
CDR3nt: TGTGCCAGTAGTATTTCAGTCGGACAGGCAGGAGAGACCCAGTACTTC
CDR3aa: CASSISVGQAGETQYF

abundance: many
d_gene: TRBD2
v_gene: TRBV7-8
j_gene: TRBJ2-4
CDR3nt: TGTGCCAGCAGCTTAAGCGGGACTTTCACCGGAGTCAAAAACATTCAGTACTTC
CDR3aa: CASSLSGTFTGVKNIQYF

abundance: NA
d_gene: NA
v_gene: TRBV5-1
j_gene: TRBJ1-6
CDR3nt: TGCGCCAGCAGCGATCGTCCCGGGACATTGGATAATTCACCCCTCCACTTT
CDR3aa: CASSDRPGTLDNSPLHF

abundance: NA
d_gene: TRBD2
v_gene: TRBV9
j_gene: TRBJ2-1
CDR3nt: TGTGCCAGCAGCGTAGGGGACGGGAGGGCCGGTGAGCAGTTCTTC
CDR3aa: CASSVGDGRAGEQFF

abundance: few
d_gene: TRBD1
v_gene: TRBV27
j_gene: TRBJ1-4
CDR3nt: TGTGCCAGCAGTAACCGGACAGGGGGAAGAACTAATGAAAAACTGTTTTTT
CDR3aa: CASSNRTGGRTNEKLFF

abundance: NA
d_gene: NA
v_gene: TRBV7-9
j_gene: TRBJ2-7
CDR3nt: TGTGCCAGCAGCCCGGAGGCAGCCTACGAGCAGTACTTC
CDR3aa: CASSPEAAYEQYF

abundance: NA
d_gene: TRBD1
v_gene: TRBV9
j_gene: TRBJ1-5
CDR3nt: TGTGCCAGCAGCGCTACAGGGGGCCAGCCCCAGCATTTT
CDR3aa: CASSATGGQPQHF

abundance: few
d_gene: TRBD2
v_gene: TRBV5-1
j_gene: TRBJ2-7
CDR3nt: TGCGCCAGCAGCTTGAGGGGAGGGCGGCCCCACGAGCAGTACTTC
CDR3aa: CASSLRGGRPHEQYF

abundance: NA
d_gene: TRBD2
v_gene: TRBV9
j_gene: TRBJ2-7
CDR3nt: TGTGCCAGCAGCCTAACGACTAGCGGGAGAGCCGGCGAGCAGTACTTC
CDR3aa: CASSLTTSGRAGEQYF

abundance: many
d_gene: NA
v_gene: TRBV12-3/TRBV12-4
j_gene: TRBJ2-5
CDR3nt: TGTGCCAGCAGCTTACAGGGTGGGCAAGAGACCCAGTACTTC
CDR3aa: CASSLQGGQETQYF

abundance: NA
d_gene: NA
v_gene: TRBV13
j_gene: TRBJ1-4
CDR3nt: TGTGCCAACAGCCCACAGGGACGGACTAATGAAAAACTGTTTTTT
CDR3aa: CANSPQGRTNEKLFF

abundance: many
d_gene: NA
v_gene: TRBV2
j_gene: TRBJ2-7
CDR3nt: TGTGCCAGCAGTCCCGACACCACGGAGCAGTACTTC
CDR3aa: CASSPDTTEQYF

abundance: many
d_gene: NA
v_gene: TRBV7-8
j_gene: TRBJ2-6
CDR3nt: TGTGCCAGCAGCTCCACCGATTCTGGGGCCAACGTCCTGACTTTC
CDR3aa: CASSSTDSGANVLTF

abundance: few
d_gene: NA
v_gene: TRBV4-1
j_gene: TRBJ2-3
CDR3nt: TGCGCCAGCAGCCAAGGGGGCCCCGCACGGACAGATACGCAGTATTTT
CDR3aa: CASSQGGPARTDTQYF

abundance: NA
d_gene: NA
v_gene: TRBV7-6
j_gene: TRBJ1-1
CDR3nt: TGTGCCAGCTATGGACCGAACACTGAAGCTTTCTTT
CDR3aa: CASYGPNTEAFF

abundance: many
d_gene: NA
v_gene: TRBV2
j_gene: TRBJ1-5
CDR3nt: TGTGCCAGCAGACTACGGGGCCCCAATCAGCCCCAGCATTTT
CDR3aa: CASRLRGPNQPQHF

abundance: many
d_gene: NA
v_gene: TRBV7-2
j_gene: TRBJ1-4
CDR3nt: TGTGCCAGCAGCTTAGCTCCCTCTGAAAAACTGTTTTTT
CDR3aa: CASSLAPSEKLFF

abundance: NA
d_gene: TRBD2
v_gene: TRBV5-6
j_gene: TRBJ2-7
CDR3nt: TGTGCCAGCAGCTTAGGAGGGCGGGAGTATTGGGACGAGCAGTACTTC
CDR3aa: CASSLGGREYWDEQYF

abundance: many
d_gene: NA
v_gene: TRBV4-1
j_gene: TRBJ1-1
CDR3nt: TGCGCCAGCAGCCAAAGCCCTACCGATAGGGGCGGTTCGGACACTGAAGCTTTCTTT
CDR3aa: CASSQSPTDRGGSDTEAFF

abundance: NA
d_gene: TRBD1
v_gene: TRBV20-1
j_gene: TRBJ1-5
CDR3nt: TGCAGTGCTGAACAGGGGGAAGAGCCCCAGCATTTT
CDR3aa: CSAEQGEEPQHF

abundance: NA
d_gene: NA
v_gene: TRBV5-6
j_gene: TRBJ1-1
CDR3nt: TGTGCCAGCAGCTTGAGGGGCGGACAGAGGAACACTGAAGCTTTCTTT
CDR3aa: CASSLRGGQRNTEAFF

abundance: many
d_gene: NA
v_gene: TRBV5-4
j_gene: TRBJ1-1
CDR3nt: TGTGCCAGCAGCCCGAGGGAAGGGGGAACTGAAGCTTTCTTT
CDR3aa: CASSPREGGTEAFF

abundance: few
d_gene: NA
v_gene: TRBV6-1
j_gene: TRBJ2-2
CDR3nt: TGTGCCAGCAGACCTCTCTACAGGGACGCGTTCTCCGGGGAGCTGTTTTTT
CDR3aa: CASRPLYRDAFSGELFF

abundance: many
d_gene: TRBD1
v_gene: TRBV27
j_gene: TRBJ1-4
CDR3nt: TGTGCCAGCAGTCCCCCCCCGGACAGGAGGGAAAAACTGTTTTTT
CDR3aa: CASSPPPDRREKLFF